The 13 T cell receptor beta chains presented below share a single source sample, sequenced in a study of T cell repertoires in cytomegalovirus infection. Which antigens these TCRs recognize remains unknown. TCRdb analysed the reads with MiXCR anew, one entry per CDR3 protein. The repertoire holds hundreds of thousands of distinct CDR3 sequences, with approximately 42% as singletons. The material was cultured PBMCs, obtained from culture after CMV antigen stimulation. The receptors were gathered from a human donor in good health (CMV status not recorded). Some clones in this sample may be carry-over from other donors' samples.

V and J are TRBV12-3 or TRBV12-4 and TRBJ1-6; D might be TRBD1 (6 bases). Trimming took off 6 bases at V and 6 bases at J, with 15 bases between the two ends. The CDR3 consists of 15 residues. The CDR3 spells CASSRRQDTNSPLHF. As DNA, the CDR3 is TGTGCCAGCAGCAGACGACAGGACACTAATTCACCCCTCCACTTT.

The V call is TRBV27, the J call TRBJ1-2; D not certain. The ends were cut back, 4 bases at V and 5 bases at J, with 20 bases in the middle. Germline lookup yields CDR1 MNHEY and CDR2 SMNVEV (reference sequence). The CDR3 has 16 amino acids. CDR3 amino acids: CASSSSGSGQAYGYTF. DNA of the CDR3: TGTGCCAGCAGTTCGAGCGGGTCGGGCCAGGCTTATGGCTACACCTTC.

This clonotype was counted a few times. The chain combines TRBV12-3 or TRBV12-4 with TRBJ1-5, with 7 bases aligning to TRBD1. The CDR3 has 13 residues. V dropped 5 bases and J dropped 10; count of bases not matched to a gene: 8. The CDR3 is CASSPGQIPPQHF. DNA of the CDR3: TGTGCCAGCAGTCCGGGACAGATCCCTCCCCAGCATTTT.

In this sample, this clonotype turned up a few times. The V call is TRBV18, the J call TRBJ1-1; D unclear. The V gene lost 0 bases and the J gene lost 5 bases, with 10 bases spanning the gap. There are 14 residues in the CDR3. The germline gives CDR1 KGHSH, CDR2 LQKENI. CDR3 protein: CASSPPGKGTEAFF. In nucleotides, the CDR3 is TGTGCCAGCTCACCACCGGGCAAGGGAACTGAAGCTTTCTTT.

The rearrangement joins TRBV7-2 to TRBJ2-1; 10 positions match TRBD2. The junction had 6 bases not matched to a gene; V was cut back by 3 bases and J by 4 bases. The CDR3 extends over 16 amino acids. Germline V CDR1 and CDR2: SGHTA, FQGNSA. The DNA for the CDR3 is TGTGCCAGCAGCTTCAAAGCGGGAGGGACTTACAATGAGCAGTTCTTC. It is translated as CASSFKAGGTYNEQFF.

This clonotype was recorded a few times. V and J are TRBV20-1 and TRBJ1-5; possibly TRBD1 for D (6 bases). The V end lost 4 bases, the J end lost 4 bases, and 14 bases lay between the germline ends. Germline V gene lookup returns CDR1 DFQATT and CDR2 SNEGSKA (reference sequence). The CDR3 contains 14 residues. The CDR3 reads CSANRVLGNQPQHF. DNA for the CDR3: TGCAGTGCTAACAGGGTTCTAGGGAATCAGCCCCAGCATTTT.

The genes are TRBV20-1 and TRBJ1-5, with D tentatively TRBD1 (6 bases). Trimming took 1 base from V and 5 from J, leaving 12 bases between them. Germline CDR1 is DFQATT and CDR2 is SNEGSKA (reference sequence). The CDR3 is 14 amino acids. The CDR3 nucleotides read TGCAGTGCTAGAGTTACAGGGTTTGATCAGCCCCAGCATTTT. This sequence encodes CSARVTGFDQPQHF.

The chain employs TRBV20-1 and TRBJ2-3; TRBD2 matches at 9 bases. CDR3 length: 15 amino acids. The V and J ends lost 5 bases and 3 bases, in that order; junction bases with no gene match: 9. From germline, CDR1 is DFQATT and CDR2 SNEGSKA (reference sequence). The CDR3 nucleotides read TGCAGTGCTGCCCGGACTAGCGACCCGACAGATACGCAGTATTTT. It codes for CSAARTSDPTDTQYF.

This clonotype turned up a few times. The chain has TRBV6-6 and TRBJ2-3; D is unresolved. Germline CDR1 reads MNHNY; CDR2 reads SVGAGI (reference sequence). CDR3 size: 13 residues. Trimming took 5 bases from V and 5 from J, leaving 11 bases between them. The CDR3 DNA is TGTGCCAGCAGTGGAGAGCACCGAGATACGCAGTATTTT. It is translated as CASSGEHRDTQYF.

The rearrangement uses TRBV11-2 and TRBJ2-7, with D possibly TRBD2 on 6 matching bases. The germline V gene encodes CDR1 SGHAT and CDR2 FQNNGV. V was cut by 2 bases and J by 6 bases, with 17 bases left in between. The CDR3 is made up of 15 amino acids. The CDR3 sequence is CASSLKNPATSEQYF. DNA for the CDR3: TGTGCCAGCAGCTTAAAAAACCCAGCGACTAGCGAGCAGTACTTC.

This rearrangement joins TRBV27 to TRBJ1-5, with TRBD1 matching 10 bases. J gave up 7 bases and V 0 bases, and 3 bases lay outside the gene matches. CDR3 length: 15 residues. Germline V CDR1 and CDR2: MNHEY, SMNVEV (reference sequence). CDR3 region: CASSLSRDRGQPQHF. The CDR3 coding sequence is TGTGCCAGCAGTTTATCCAGGGACAGGGGCCAGCCCCAGCATTTT.

There are a few counts of this clonotype. The DNA for the CDR3 is TGTGCCAGCAGCCGGGGGGACAGGGGTTCTGGCGAGCAGTACTTC. Translated: CASSRGDRGSGEQYF. This rearrangement joins TRBV5-6 to TRBJ2-7; TRBD1 matches at 10 bases. After removal of 4 bases from V and 6 bases from J, the junction contained 10 bases not matched to a gene. The CDR3 loop spans 15 amino acids. Germline CDR1 reads SGHDT; CDR2 reads YYEEEE.

This clonotype appeared a few times. Germline is not matched at one junction end, which may reflect a read error. The V and J genes are TRBV7-8 and TRBJ2-5, with 11 bases fitting TRBD2. The CDR3 covers 15 residues. In germline, CDR1 is SGHVS, CDR2 FQNEAQ. The CDR3 bases are TGTGCCAGCAGCCCACCGGGACTAGCGGAAGAGGCCCAGTACTTC. This sequence encodes CASSPPGLAEEAQYF.